This record covers a single TCR beta chain. In this sample, this clonotype turned up many times. What this receptor recognizes is not known. Base qualities are not recorded, but no much larger clone differs from it by a single base. The time point label on this specimen signifies: persistent/refractory GD, antithyroid drugs over 5 years with positive TRAb. For both TCR sequencing and RNA sequencing, RNA was extracted from PBMCs in TRIzol. The diagnosis of Graves' disease followed American Thyroid Association guidelines. Patients were recruited from an endocrinology department in Xi'an, China. Each patient gave approximately 9.7 milliliters of peripheral blood, collected in an EDTA anticoagulant tube. Ficoll Paque Plus density gradient separation was used to isolate PBMCs, and no additional T cell sorting was done. RNA quality was checked with an Agilent 2100 Bioanalyzer and agarose gel, and concentration with a NanoDrop 2000.

The protocol used for the library was multiplex PCR. Reads for this sample came from an Illumina HiSeq 4000. CDR3 regions were amplified by Arm-PCR with iRepertoire HTBI primers to construct TCR beta libraries. Gel purification was performed on PCR products prior to sequencing. For the original study's pipeline: A total of fewer than 65 TRBV and some 15 TRBJ segments were identified across samples and were used for gene usage analysis of CDR3 amino acid clonotypes. COPE and FqMerger were used to merge the filtered high-quality paired reads into contigs. Contigs were aligned with BLAST to IMGT TRBV, TRBD and TRBJ reference genes, and CDR3 was defined per IMGT. Any clonotype with a frequency above 0.1% was classified as a highly expanded clone. Shannon entropy was used to measure repertoire diversity, and the Gini coefficient was used to measure V-J evenness. A clonotype was considered public if more than one individual shared it. The public reads were quality trimmed at Q25 with fastp and then assembled into clones with MiXCR by TCRdb, keeping productive beta chains. Entries that share a CDR3 protein sequence are merged under the most common genes and DNA. These V and J calls originate from TCRdb's pipeline instead of the authors' own analysis. This sample holds 300,000 to 350,000 distinct CDR3 sequences; around 20% were observed only once. The ten largest clones capture 29% of the sample.

This record belongs to a study of regulatory T cells in long-lasting Graves disease listed by TCRdb under 2021. For context, the study as a whole: Persistent Graves' disease was defined as antithyroid drug treatment for over 5 years with persistently positive TSH receptor autoantibodies. Patients with persistent Graves' disease were compared with patients with newly diagnosed Graves' disease using TCR sequencing and RNA sequencing of peripheral blood. The study was conducted in China and was registered as a clinical trial. A total of roughly 35 samples underwent TCR sequencing: around 13 from persistent and around 20 from newly diagnosed Graves' disease patients. Antithyroid drugs had been taken for 10 to 13 years on average by persistent Graves' disease patients in the clinical cohort.

Findings and caveats that apply to the study as a whole: A larger number of public clonotypes was shared among persistent patients (approximately 2,500) than among newly diagnosed patients (about 990). The authors noted that the small sample size was a limitation that may lower accuracy. Lower TCR Shannon entropy and fewer highly expanded clones were observed in persistent Graves' disease patients than in newly diagnosed patients, which suggested clonal expansion. Sequencing and analysis were restricted to the TCR beta chain. Peripheral blood alone was examined, since thyroid tissue, which constituted the primary lesion, could not be accessed.

The sequence derives from a female donor with Graves disease. This sample comprised peripheral blood mononuclear cells (PBMCs), obtained when the disease was refractory, from a patient treated with antithyroid drugs.

Here is the DNA: TGTGCCAGCAGGCCTCAGGGGGCCCGGTTGTCACCCCTCCACTTT. This encodes CASRPQGARLSPLHF. This sequence uses TRBV12-3 or TRBV12-4 and TRBJ1-6; 8 junctional bases match TRBD1. V and J are trimmed by 6 bases and 10 bases, and the gene matches miss 11 bases of the junction. The CDR3 spans 15 residues, from the cysteine through the phenylalanine. Just the 45-base CDR3 DNA is kept, in frame starting at base 1.